Listed below are T cell receptor beta chains from one sample, sequenced in a study of regulatory and conventional T cells in RAG deficiency. Produced via immunoSEQ multiplex PCR; TCRdb's table is partial and in-frame only. The data show 700 or so clones, 30% to 40% seen once. Material for sequencing was CD4+ effector T cells sorted from blood. The receptors stem from a human donor with RAG deficiency presenting as severe combined immunodeficiency. The CDR3 runs from the conserved cysteine through the conserved F or W. The D gene is left open where the match is weak. The listing skips clone size in some rows; elsewhere it reads once, few, many or a size class.

d_gene	abundance	v_gene	j_gene	CDR3nt	CDR3aa
NA	NA	TRBV25-1	TRBJ1-5	TGTGCCAGCAGTAGACAGGTTCCTAATCAGCCCCAGCATTTT	CASSRQVPNQPQHF
TRBD1	once	TRBV11-3	TRBJ2-7	TGTGCCAGCAGCCGGCGGGGACAGGGGGCGGGCGAGCAGTACTTC	CASSRRGQGAGEQYF
NA	once	TRBV10-3	TRBJ1-5	TGTGCCATCAGTGCCAACAATCAGCCCCAGCATTTT	CAISANNQPQHF
NA	NA	TRBV7-3	TRBJ2-7	TGTGCCAGCAGCCAGACACAGGCCTACGAGCAGTACTTC	CASSQTQAYEQYF
NA	NA	TRBV11-2	TRBJ1-2	TGTGCCAGCGGTCGGGGGGATGGCTACACCTTC	CASGRGDGYTF
NA	medium-sized	TRBV10-3	TRBJ2-7	TGTGCCACTAAGAGGGTTAGGCCCTACGAGCAGTACTTC	CATKRVRPYEQYF
TRBD1	few	TRBV4-3	TRBJ2-7	TGCGCCAGCAGCCATGAAGGGACAGGGAGCTCCTACGAGCAGTACTTC	CASSHEGTGSSYEQYF
NA	NA	TRBV18	TRBJ2-5	TGTGCCAGCTCACCGCTCCAAGAGACCCAGTACTTC	CASSPLQETQYF
NA	medium-sized	TRBV28	TRBJ1-2	TGTGCCAGCACCCCTTCCGTGAACTATGGCTACACCTTC	CASTPSVNYGYTF
NA	large	TRBV7-3	TRBJ2-2	TGTGCCAGCAGCTTTTCTGGCGGGGAGCTGTTTTTT	CASSFSGGELFF
NA	NA	TRBV7-1	TRBJ2-7	TGTGCCAGCAGCCTGTCCTACGAGCAGTACTTC	CASSLSYEQYF
NA	medium-sized	TRBV9	TRBJ1-5	TGTGCCAGCAGCGTAGGTTATCAGCCCCAGCATTTT	CASSVGYQPQHF
TRBD1	few	TRBV7-9	TRBJ1-2	TGTGCCAGCAGCGTGCGAACAGGGGGCGACTATGGCTACACCTTC	CASSVRTGGDYGYTF
NA	NA	TRBV6-5	TRBJ2-7	TGTGCCAGCAGCACCTGGACAGCCTACGAGCAGTACTTC	CASSTWTAYEQYF
NA	NA	TRBV7-2	TRBJ1-2	TGTGCCAGCAGGTTTTATGGCTACACCTTC	CASRFYGYTF
TRBD1	NA	TRBV5-4	TRBJ1-2	TGTGCCAGCAGCTTAGGGCTGGGGACAGCTAACTATGGCTACACCTTC	CASSLGLGTANYGYTF
NA	NA	TRBV7-3	TRBJ2-7	TGTGCCAGCAGCCCACTATCGACCTACGAGCAGTACTTC	CASSPLSTYEQYF
NA	medium-sized	TRBV7-6	TRBJ2-7	TGTGCCAGCAGCTTCATATCGAGTTCCTACGAGCAGTACTTC	CASSFISSSYEQYF
NA	medium-sized	TRBV18	TRBJ2-3	TGTGCCAGCTCCCCGCCCGGGGCGCAGTATTTT	CASSPPGAQYF
NA	NA	TRBV7-3	TRBJ2-7	TGTGCCAGCAGCTTCATATCGAGTTCCTACGAGCAGTACTTC	CASSFISSSYEQYF
TRBD1	large	TRBV15	TRBJ2-1	TGTGCCACCAGCTGGACAGGGGGCGGGGAACTCTACAATGAGCAGTTCTTC	CATSWTGGGELYNEQFF
NA	NA	TRBV11-1	TRBJ1-1	TGTGCCAGCAGCTTTCGCCTTCACACTGAAGCTTTCTTT	CASSFRLHTEAFF
NA	NA	TRBV6-5	TRBJ2-7	TGTGCCACCAGTGACTTCAACGAGCAGTACTTC	CATSDFNEQYF
NA	once	TRBV7-2	TRBJ2-5	TGTGCCAGCAGCTTAGGACACCAAGAGACCCAGTACTTC	CASSLGHQETQYF
NA	NA	TRBV9	TRBJ2-7	TGTGCCAGCAGCTTGGATCCGCGGGGTTGGGGGGAGCAGTACTTC	CASSLDPRGWGEQYF
NA	NA	TRBV20-1	TRBJ1-1	TGCAGTGCTAGAGAGGATACTGAAGCTTTCTTT	CSAREDTEAFF